The clone carrying this T cell receptor (beta chain) was found a few times. Its specificity is not known. The CDR3 covers 15 residues. V shed 8 bases and J 7 bases; nucleotides not matched to a gene: 10. Each donor's blood draw was approximately 10 milliliters of peripheral blood. The data were taken from a study of blood T cells in healthy people across ages. Study conclusions and caveats: As age increased, TCR beta diversity per million T cells fell in a roughly linear fashion. Changes in expanded clonotypes were possibly confounded, as the CMV status of donors was unknown.

Sample-barcoded 5' priming and a J-beta primer mix drove a second PCR of roughly 7 to 11 cycles. TCRdb re-called the 5' RACE reads through MiXCR, storing one row per CDR3 protein. In the table there are about 720,000 distinct CDR3 sequences, approximately 21% of which are singletons. The sample was blood. The chain uses TRBV12-3 or TRBV12-4 and TRBJ2-2; 10 nucleotides align to TRBD2. The source is a man between 65 and 80 years old in good health. CDR3 coding DNA: TGTGCCAGCGGCAATAGCGGGAGGTTCAGCGGGGAGCTGTTTTTT. Its protein is CASGNSGRFSGELFF.